The clone carrying this TCR beta chain was detected only a few times. Antigen: not known. The V end lost 1 base, the J end lost 3 bases, and 16 bases lay between the germline ends. CDR1 is SGHDT and CDR2 is YYEEEE in the germline V gene. The length of the CDR3 is 16 residues. In TCRdb, the 5' RACE reads were re-called with MiXCR into one record per CDR3 protein. The table lists 450,000 to 700,000 distinct CDR3 sequences, roughly 18% of them singletons. The data belong to a study of T-cell memory formation after mild COVID-19. Points from the study as a whole: Clones contracting day 15 to 85 were balanced CD4/CD8; later expanders leaned CD4+. The main location of contracting CD4+ clones was CM and EM, and that of contracting CD8+ clones was EMRA.

The TCR originated in an adult woman who had mild COVID-19 (a few samples of this study predate the infection). Cell type and time point are not known. The sample was PBMCs or a T cell subset sorted from them (not recorded which). The chain joins TRBV5-6 to TRBJ1-2; a weak D match, TRBD1 (5 bases). The CDR3 nucleotides are TGTGCCAGCAGCTTGTGGAGGGGTTTTGCCGACTATGGCTACACCTTC. Amino acid sequence: CASSLWRGFADYGYTF.